These T cell receptor beta chains were read from a single sample in a study of immune cell composition in non-small cell lung cancer. Produced via immunoSEQ multiplex PCR; TCRdb's table is partial and in-frame only. The repertoire holds several thousand clones, with around 75% as singletons. The specimen was lung tumor tissue. Receptors were obtained from a human donor with non-small cell lung cancer. CDR3s include the opening cysteine and the closing phenylalanine or tryptophan. The D gene is left open where the match is weak.

v_gene	d_gene	len	j_gene	CDR3aa
TRBV5-1	NA	14	TRBJ2-5	CASSFEPGAETQYF
TRBV4-2	TRBD1	18	TRBJ1-5	CASSQGLFGQGANQPQHF
TRBV7-9	NA	12	TRBJ2-7	CASSLGGTEQYF
TRBV7-9	NA	12	NA	CASSPGFYEQYF
TRBV28	NA	12	TRBJ2-5	CASSLHNRAQYF
TRBV27	TRBD1	14	TRBJ1-2	CASSYRGGFYGYTF
TRBV4-1	NA	15	TRBJ2-2	CASAYQEAGTGELFF
TRBV12-5	NA	15	TRBJ1-1	CASGLGTVGNTEAFF
TRBV5-1	NA	16	TRBJ2-3	CASSPEATTSTDTQYF
TRBV30	NA	13	TRBJ1-6	CAWEAEARGPLHF
TRBV28	TRBD1	16	TRBJ2-1	CASSLSGQGNYNEQFF
TRBV12-2	NA	21	TRBJ2-7	CASRLAMTRLAGETETYEQYF
TRBV19	NA	13	TRBJ2-3	CASSPHRVDTQYF
TRBV27	NA	12	TRBJ2-7	CASRDSSYEQYF
TRBV7-9	NA	16	TRBJ1-6	CASSSFGGVFNSPLHF
TRBV6-1	NA	17	TRBJ1-5	CASSGAGVLLSNQPQHF
TRBV25-1	NA	16	TRBJ2-1	CASSFRTWKGGNEQFF
TRBV15	TRBD2	18	TRBJ2-5	CATSVAPPGLAGEETQYF
TRBV10-3	TRBD2	17	TRBJ2-1	CAIRGAVAGEDYNEQFF
TRBV10-1	TRBD2	14	TRBJ2-5	CASSEGLAGETQYF
TRBV5-1	TRBD2	18	TRBJ2-5	CASSLGLAASRRAETQYF
TRBV11-2	TRBD1	16	TRBJ1-1	CASQRGTGTRITEAFF
TRBV4-1	TRBD2	16	TRBJ2-1	CASSQGTSGAYNEQFF
TRBV29-1	TRBD1	12	TRBJ2-7	CSAGTGVDEQYF
TRBV27	NA	17	TRBJ1-6	CASSLLRGRFLASPLHF
TRBV7-2	NA	20	TRBJ1-6	CASSLAGTDRSFSYNSPLHF
TRBV6-5	TRBD2	15	TRBJ2-3	CASSYSGKYTDTQYF
TRBV5-1	NA	18	TRBJ2-3	CASSLEEGQLLSTDTQYF
TRBV4-2	TRBD1	16	TRBJ1-3	CASSQETGGSGNTIYF
TRBV7-6	NA	15	TRBJ1-5	CASSLIADSNQPQHF
TRBV5-1	NA	14	TRBJ2-2	CASRWGADTGELFF
TRBV4-1	NA	16	TRBJ2-2	CASSQVSYTGAGELFF
TRBV27	TRBD2	18	TRBJ2-5	CASSFFIKVAGTQETQYF
TRBV6-6	TRBD2	16	TRBJ2-5	CASRIRTSGGQETQYF
TRBV5-1	NA	14	TRBJ1-3	CASSLDYSGNTIYF
TRBV6-1	TRBD2	17	TRBJ2-7	CASSELRTSGRANEQYF
TRBV7-9	TRBD1	16	TRBJ2-1	CASSATTGTGYNEQFF
TRBV6-6	TRBD1	15	TRBJ1-1	CASSYSQGANTEAFF
TRBV5-4	TRBD1	14	TRBJ2-7	CASSSKQGAREQYF
TRBV6-5	NA	14	TRBJ1-5	CASSSGYSNQPQHF
TRBV7-6	NA	14	TRBJ1-5	CASSLAEGSQPQHF
TRBV6-1	TRBD1	13	TRBJ1-2	CASSAQGGDGYTF
TRBV7-8	TRBD2	15	TRBJ2-7	CASSLATSGTYEQYF
TRBV7-9	NA	13	TRBJ2-7	CASSILASYEQYF
TRBV9	TRBD2	16	TRBJ2-3	CASSGGGSRGADTQYF
TRBV10-3	NA	14	TRBJ2-7	CAISESRVYYEQYF
TRBV27	NA	15	TRBJ1-5	CASSLSGGSNQPQHF
TRBV13	NA	12	TRBJ2-1	CASRRNRGEQFF
TRBV5-5	TRBD2	17	TRBJ2-4	CASSWAGVFGTKNIQYF
TRBV11-2	NA	14	TRBJ1-6	CASSIGVSNSPLHF
TRBV27	NA	13	TRBJ1-2	CASSLSQSYGYTF
TRBV27	NA	15	TRBJ2-3	CASRRWERSTDTQYF
TRBV11-1	TRBD1	14	TRBJ2-7	CASSLPGQVNGQYF
TRBV6-6	NA	15	TRBJ2-1	CASSGGRGSYNEQFF